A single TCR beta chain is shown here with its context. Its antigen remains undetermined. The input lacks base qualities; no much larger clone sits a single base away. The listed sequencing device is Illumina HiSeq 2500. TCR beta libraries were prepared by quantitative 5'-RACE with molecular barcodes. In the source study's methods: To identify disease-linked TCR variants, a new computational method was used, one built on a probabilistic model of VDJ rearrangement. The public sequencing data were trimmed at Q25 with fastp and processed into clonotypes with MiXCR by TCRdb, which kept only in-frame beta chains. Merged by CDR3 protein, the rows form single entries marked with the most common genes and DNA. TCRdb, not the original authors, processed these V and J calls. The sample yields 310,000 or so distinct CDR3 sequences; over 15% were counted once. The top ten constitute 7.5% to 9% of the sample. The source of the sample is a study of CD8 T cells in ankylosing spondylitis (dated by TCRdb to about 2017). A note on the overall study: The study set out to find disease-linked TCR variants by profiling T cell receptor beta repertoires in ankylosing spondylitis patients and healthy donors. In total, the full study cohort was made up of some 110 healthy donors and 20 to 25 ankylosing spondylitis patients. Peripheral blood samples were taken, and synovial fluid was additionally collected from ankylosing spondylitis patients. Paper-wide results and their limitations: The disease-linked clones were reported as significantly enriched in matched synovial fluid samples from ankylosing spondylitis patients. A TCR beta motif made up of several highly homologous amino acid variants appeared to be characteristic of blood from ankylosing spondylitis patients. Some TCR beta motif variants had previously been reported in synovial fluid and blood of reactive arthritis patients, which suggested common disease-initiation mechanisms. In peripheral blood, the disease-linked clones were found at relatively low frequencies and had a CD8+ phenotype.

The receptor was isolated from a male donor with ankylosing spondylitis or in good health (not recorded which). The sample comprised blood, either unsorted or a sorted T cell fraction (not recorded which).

Read as DNA, the sequence is TGTGCCAGCAGGATGGGGGAGTCGGGCAATCAGCCCCAGCATTTT. Its protein reads: CASRMGESGNQPQHF. The chain is made from TRBV12-3 or TRBV12-4 and TRBJ1-5; TRBD1 is perhaps the D gene, given 5 matching bases. At the junction V is shortened by 6 bases and J by 2 bases, with 14 bases in between. The CDR3 holds 15 amino acids from the cysteine to the phenylalanine. Only the CDR3 part of the read is kept: 45 bases, read in frame from the first base.